Below, 26 T cell receptor beta chains from the same sample are listed, as sequenced in a study of regulatory T cells in long-lasting Graves disease. The time point is: persistent/refractory GD, antithyroid drugs over 5 years with positive TRAb. The TCR library was made from RNA that had been extracted from PBMCs in TRIzol. iRepertoire HTBI primers and Arm-PCR of CDR3 regions built TCR beta libraries. From the multiplex PCR reads, TCRdb called clonotypes with MiXCR, one entry per CDR3 protein. The repertoire holds about 660,000 distinct CDR3 sequences, approximately 29% seen once, with 42% in the top ten. The sample was peripheral blood mononuclear cells (PBMCs), taken when the disease was refractory, from a patient treated with antithyroid drugs. The receptors derive from a female donor with Graves disease.

The chain is built from TRBV20-1 and TRBJ1-5; 8 bases match TRBD1. This CDR3 is 17 amino acids long. V lost 5 bases to trimming and J lost 0 bases; unmatched junction nucleotides: 12. In germline, CDR1 is DFQATT, CDR2 SNEGSKA (reference sequence). CDR3 sequence: CSAARDRLRYSNQPQHF. CDR3 bases: TGCAGTGCTGCCCGGGACAGGTTACGATATAGCAATCAGCCCCAGCATTTT.

The CDR3 sequence is CASRATLLESYNEQFF. The CDR3 region has the DNA TGTGCCAGCAGAGCGACTCTACTAGAGTCCTACAATGAGCAGTTCTTC. J is TRBJ2-1 and V is TRBV2; D possibly corresponds to TRBD2 (5 bases). CDR3 length equals 16 residues. V lost 6 bases and J lost 1, with 16 bases in between. Germline-derived CDR1 and CDR2 are SNHLY and FYNNEI.

The J gene is TRBJ1-1, the V gene TRBV6-2 or TRBV6-3; a weak D match, TRBD1 (5 bases). CDR1 and CDR2 from the germline V gene are MNHEY and SVGEGT. Trimming removed 5 bases at V and 2 bases at J, with 12 bases between. The CDR3 covers 14 residues. CDR3 in amino acids: CASSQQAGNTEAFF. In DNA, the CDR3 is TGTGCCAGCAGTCAACAGGCGGGCAACACTGAAGCTTTCTTT.

For this clonotype: Likely a read error: the CDR3 ends without its conserved phenylalanine or tryptophan. CDR3 DNA sequence: TGTGCCAGCAGCCAACTTAACTATGGCTACACCCTC. This translates into CASSQLNYGYTL. The genes are TRBV3-1 and TRBJ1-2; D uncertain. Trimming cost V 2 bases and J 1 base, with 2 bases left between them. The germline V gene encodes CDR1 LGHDT and CDR2 YNNKEL (reference sequence). There are 12 residues in the CDR3.

As for this clonotype: Since a much larger clone is just one base distant, this may be a read error. This rearrangement joins TRBV28 to TRBJ1-2; D call uncertain. In germline, CDR1 is MDHEN, CDR2 SYDVKM. This CDR3 is 15 amino acids long. Trimming removed 5 bases from V and 2 bases from J, with 15 bases in between. The CDR3 sequence: CASSPTDGGNYGYTF. CDR3 nucleotide sequence: TGTGCCAGCAGTCCGACGGACGGTGGAAACTATGGCTACACCTTC.

This clonotype was counted at least ten times. The chain links TRBV6-5 to TRBJ2-7, with TRBD2 matching 11 bases. The CDR3 contains 18 residues. J was trimmed by 2 bases and V by 0 bases; bases with no gene match: 9. Germline V gene sequence: CDR1 MNHEY, CDR2 SVGAGI. In DNA form, the CDR3 reads TGTGCCAGCAGTTACTCTCGCGGGACTAGCGGATCCACCTACGAGCAGTACTTC. It encodes CASSYSRGTSGSTYEQYF.

The V call is TRBV12-3 or TRBV12-4, the J call TRBJ2-7; D ambiguous. The length of the CDR3 is 13 residues. V was cut by 8 bases and J by 2 bases, with 13 bases left in between. The CDR3 loop is CASGKGLTYEQYF. CDR3 bases: TGTGCCAGCGGAAAGGGTCTTACCTACGAGCAGTACTTC.

The CDR3 DNA follows: TGTGCCAGCAGCGTGGGTCTACAAGCGGGAGGCCATGTAGAGACCCAGTACTTC. Protein product: CASSVGLQAGGHVETQYF. The chain links TRBV9 to TRBJ2-5, with 9 bases fitting TRBD2. With 2 bases clipped from V and 4 bases from J, the junction kept 15 bases outside the gene matches. The CDR3 covers 18 residues. CDR1 and CDR2 (germline): SGDLS, YYNGEE.

The V and J genes are TRBV25-1 and TRBJ1-6; D perhaps matches TRBD1 (6 bases). Per the germline V gene, CDR1 is MGHDK and CDR2 is SYGVNS. Trimming pared 2 bases from V and 5 bases from J, leaving 7 bases between. This CDR3 has 14 residues. The CDR3 DNA reads as TGTGCCAGCAGTGAAAGGACAGATAATTCACCCCTCCACTTT. As protein: CASSERTDNSPLHF.

This clonotype was observed a few times. This chain joins TRBV5-1 and TRBJ1-5; D remains ambiguous. Germline V gives CDR1 SGHRS, CDR2 YFSETQ. Trimming cost V 4 bases and J 11 bases, with 22 bases left between them. CDR3 size: 15 residues. Here the CDR3 DNA reads TGCGCCAGCAGCCCTGGGGAATCAGTCCGATCGGCCCAGCATTTT. It translates to CASSPGESVRSAQHF.

The gene calls are TRBV12-3 or TRBV12-4 and TRBJ1-5; 10 nucleotides align to TRBD1. J gave up 7 bases and V 6 bases, and 6 bases lay outside the gene matches. The CDR3 has 14 residues. CDR3 loop: CASSQTGGEQPQHF. The CDR3 nucleotides read TGTGCCAGCAGCCAGACAGGGGGCGAGCAGCCCCAGCATTTT.

The V call is TRBV20-1, the J call TRBJ2-7; 9 positions match TRBD2. CDR3 length equals 18 residues. Germline CDR1 and CDR2: DFQATT and SNEGSKA (reference sequence). V shed 0 bases, J shed 6 bases, and the junction held 18 bases outside the gene matches. The CDR3 DNA follows: TGCAGTGCTAGAGATCCCCTCCTAGCGGGAAGCCTTACCTCCGAGCAGTACTTC. Encoded protein: CSARDPLLAGSLTSEQYF.

The V call is TRBV6-2 or TRBV6-3, the J call TRBJ1-2; 7 nucleotides line up with TRBD1. The CDR3 is 15 residues long. CDR1 and CDR2 from the germline V gene are MNHEY and SVGEGT. J was trimmed by 1 base and V by 2 bases; bases with no gene match: 4. CDR3 in amino acids: CASSYPTGVNYGYTF. Here the CDR3 DNA reads TGTGCCAGCAGTTACCCAACAGGGGTTAACTATGGCTACACCTTC.

This clonotype was recorded at least ten times. The J gene is TRBJ1-4, the V gene TRBV28; 7 bases agree with TRBD1. The CDR3 runs to 14 residues. Germline V gene lookup returns CDR1 MDHEN and CDR2 SYDVKM. Trimming cost V 6 bases and J 4 bases; bases outside gene matches: 5. In DNA form, the CDR3 reads TGTGCCAGCAGGACGACAGGGATTAATGAAAAACTGTTTTTT. Amino acids: CASRTTGINEKLFF.

The J gene is TRBJ2-7, the V gene TRBV11-2; 14 nucleotides agree with TRBD2. Germline V gene data show CDR1 as SGHAT and CDR2 as FQNNGV. The trim removed 5 bases at V and 1 base at J, leaving 7 bases unmatched. This CDR3 contains 17 residues. The CDR3 DNA reads as TGTGCCAGCAGCCTGCGACTAGCGGGAGGGCCGTCCTACGAGCAGTACTTC. Its translation is CASSLRLAGGPSYEQYF.

The J gene is TRBJ2-7, the V gene TRBV5-1; no clear D gene. CDR3 size: 15 residues. Germline loops: CDR1 SGHRS, CDR2 YFSETQ. The V end was cut by 0 bases, the J end by 1 base, with 11 bases between. CDR3 residues: CASSLDRVISYEQYF. CDR3 in DNA: TGCGCCAGCAGCTTGGACCGGGTGATTTCCTACGAGCAGTACTTC.

The rearrangement joins TRBV19 to TRBJ1-6, with 11 bases that match TRBD1. Looked up from germline, CDR1 is LNHDA and CDR2 is SQIVND (reference sequence). The CDR3 totals 15 residues. The V and J ends lost 4 bases and 10 bases, in that order; junction bases with no gene match: 6. CDR3 sequence: CASSNLGQGASPLHF. Here the CDR3 DNA reads TGTGCCAGTAGTAACCTTGGACAGGGGGCATCACCCCTCCACTTT.

J is TRBJ1-2 and V is TRBV6-1; no definite D call. The CDR3 has 14 residues. The germline gives CDR1 MNHNS, CDR2 SASEGT. The V end lost 8 bases, the J end lost 2 bases, and 15 bases lay between the germline ends. CDR3 bases: TGTGCCAGCCTGGTGGTTGACGAAAACTATGGCTACACCTTC. The encoded protein is CASLVVDENYGYTF.

This clonotype appeared a few times. The chain employs TRBV20-1 and TRBJ1-1; D is perhaps TRBD1 (5 bases). V lost 1 base and J 0 bases, leaving 18 bases between the germline ends. Germline lookup yields CDR1 DFQATT and CDR2 SNEGSKA (reference sequence). The CDR3 is 17 residues long. The chain's CDR3 is CSARGQGPFVMNTEAFF. In nucleotides, the CDR3 is TGCAGTGCTAGAGGCCAGGGTCCATTCGTCATGAACACTGAAGCTTTCTTT.

The chain carries TRBV9 and TRBJ1-2; 7 nucleotides match TRBD1. This CDR3 region has 14 residues. V lost 3 bases to trimming and J lost 7 bases; unmatched junction nucleotides: 9. CDR1 SGDLS and CDR2 YYNGEE come from the germline V gene. CDR3 amino acids: CASSATGYGSGYTF. CDR3 in DNA: TGTGCCAGCAGCGCGACAGGGTATGGTTCTGGCTACACCTTC.

Only a few counts were recorded for this clonotype. V gene TRBV11-2 combines with J gene TRBJ2-7, with TRBD1 identical over 10 bases. The CDR3 consists of 16 residues. Trimming at V came to 3 bases and at J to 7 bases, leaving 12 bases not matched to a gene. From germline, CDR1 is SGHAT and CDR2 FQNNGV. The CDR3 DNA reads as TGTGCCAGCAGCTTCCTCGGGCGGACAGGGGGGGGAGAGCAGTACTTC. This encodes CASSFLGRTGGGEQYF. Complete variable domain (other parts from reference TRBV11-2 and TRBJ2-7): EAGVAQSPRYKIIEKRQSVAFWCNPISGHATLYWYQQILGQGPKLLIQFQNNGVVDDSQLPKDRFSAERLKGVDSTLKIQPAKLEDSAVYLCASSFLGRTGGGEQYFGPGTRLTVT.

This clonotype has just a few counts. This rearrangement joins TRBV20-1 to TRBJ1-1; D not certain. Germline CDR1 reads DFQATT; CDR2 reads SNEGSKA (reference sequence). This CDR3 is 13 amino acids long. V lost 0 bases and J lost 5, with 10 bases in between. CDR3 coding DNA: TGCAGTGCTAGAGATTTTAGTGGGACTGAAGCTTTCTTT. Amino acids: CSARDFSGTEAFF.

The rearrangement uses TRBV19 and TRBJ2-5; 11 nucleotides align to TRBD2. With V trimmed by 4 bases and J by 3 bases, 4 bases remained unmatched. Germline CDR1 LNHDA, CDR2 SQIVND (reference sequence). This CDR3 is built from 15 residues. DNA for the CDR3: TGTGCCAGTAGTAATAGCGGGAGGGCCGAAGAGACCCAGTACTTC. Encoded protein: CASSNSGRAEETQYF.

The chain joins TRBV18 to TRBJ2-5; 8 bases agree with TRBD2. The CDR3 contains 15 residues. Germline CDR1 is KGHSH and CDR2 is LQKENI. V lost 0 bases to trimming and J lost 5 bases; unmatched junction nucleotides: 5. This chain's CDR3 is CASSPPSGSRETQYF. As DNA, the CDR3 is TGTGCCAGCTCACCACCCAGCGGGAGTCGGGAGACCCAGTACTTC.

The chain recombines TRBV30 with TRBJ2-7; TRBD1 matches at 7 bases. The CDR3 runs to 13 residues. Germline CDR1 reads GTSNPN; CDR2 reads SVGIG (reference sequence). The J segment lost 2 bases and the V segment lost 2 bases, leaving 3 bases of the junction unmatched. For the CDR3, the DNA is TGTGCCTGGAGTTTGCAGGGGGCCTACGAGCAGTACTTC. Amino acid sequence: CAWSLQGAYEQYF.

V usage is TRBV7-2 and J usage is TRBJ1-5, with a possible D match to TRBD1 (6 bases). The germline CDR1 and CDR2 sequences are SGHTA and FQGNSA. The CDR3 loop spans 18 amino acids. Trimming left V 1 base short and J 2 bases short, with 18 bases between. CDR3 residues: CASSLEGGLGRGNQPQHF. The CDR3 coding sequence is TGTGCCAGCAGCTTAGAGGGGGGACTTGGGAGGGGCAATCAGCCCCAGCATTTT.